The rows below give T cell receptor beta chains drawn from one sample of a study of blood T cell repertoires in COVID-19. TCRdb keeps only in-frame clones here, not all; method: immunoSEQ multiplex PCR. The sample has roughly 100,000 clones, roughly 80% seen once; the top ten hold just under 4.5%. The sequenced material came from peripheral blood. The receptor set was obtained from a human donor in a cohort sampled during active COVID-19. Both conserved end residues are part of each CDR3.

V	J	CDR3
TRBV5-1	TRBJ2-3	CASSPEGLAGGLGTDTQYF
TRBV5-5	TRBJ1-6	CASSLLFRQGNDSPLHF
TRBV28	TRBJ1-1	CASRVGDIITEAFF
TRBV30	TRBJ1-1	CAWSVQGAWRMNTEAFF
TRBV28	TRBJ1-4	CASSRDRVREKLFF
TRBV7-2	TRBJ2-7	CASSLRTSGGPQQYF
TRBV10-3	TRBJ2-3	CAISSGGGDTQYF
TRBV4-1	TRBJ2-2	CASSQEPREGAGELFF
TRBV4-1	TRBJ1-2	CASSQVGLDYGYTF
TRBV7-2	TRBJ1-2	CASSLGGRVYTF
TRBV10-3	TRBJ2-5	CAISESILRDRQETQYF
TRBV10-3	TRBJ2-5	CAISESLVSQETQYF
TRBV2	TRBJ1-4	CASSDGQGHEKLFF
TRBV11-2	TRBJ1-3	CASRRTLDFRNTIYF
TRBV11-2	TRBJ2-5	CASSYSGGPGETQYF
TRBV11-3	TRBJ2-1	CASSFGTRDPPYNEQFF
TRBV9	TRBJ1-1	CASSLTGRNTEAFF
TRBV6-5	TRBJ2-1	CASSYTGTGVNEQFF
TRBV28	TRBJ2-3	CASSPTGGKGRGTDTQYF
TRBV20-1	TRBJ2-7	CSARSTNEQYF
TRBV5-4	TRBJ2-1	CASSSGGLYNEQFF
TRBV11-3	TRBJ1-1	CASSHTGADRVGANTEAFF
TRBV15	TRBJ2-3	CATSRGAVADHTDTQYF
TRBV5-1	TRBJ2-5	CASSDLARGETQYF
TRBV7-6	TRBJ2-7	CASSLDPSGASYEQYF
TRBV5-1	TRBJ1-5	CASSLWGGSNQPQHF
TRBV19	TRBJ1-1	CASTQPGTGKKAFF
TRBV9	TRBJ2-3	CASSVMFQALRDTDTQYF
TRBV11-2	TRBJ2-3	CASSLVAGGAGTDTQYF
TRBV2	TRBJ1-1	CASSDRGPSAFF
TRBV16	TRBJ2-1	CASSQEFGGQTPQFF
TRBV4-3	TRBJ1-6	CASSQDVTGALPSSYNSPLHF
TRBV5-1	TRBJ2-1	CASGLAGYNEQFF
TRBV5-4	TRBJ1-2	CASSSGQLRYGYTF
TRBV7-9	TRBJ1-6	CASSSGTANSPLHF
TRBV18	TRBJ1-5	CASSPQDNQPQHF
TRBV5-1	TRBJ2-7	CASSLGSVSSYEQYF
TRBV18	TRBJ2-3	CASSPGGVPDTQYF
TRBV6-6	TRBJ1-4	CASSLDRVPTPTNEKLFF
TRBV7-2	TRBJ2-3	CASSLVTVTDTQYF
TRBV11-2	TRBJ2-5	CASGPRDRGRQETQYF
TRBV7-3	TRBJ2-1	CASSNGVNNEQFF
TRBV18	TRBJ2-3	CASSPRDSSTDTQYF
TRBV7-6	TRBJ1-6	CASSLGQGALSSPLHF
TRBV5-1	TRBJ1-2	CASSWTSNYGYTF
TRBV9	TRBJ2-7	CASSVGGALTEQYF
TRBV6-1	TRBJ2-2	CASREAGGANTGELFF